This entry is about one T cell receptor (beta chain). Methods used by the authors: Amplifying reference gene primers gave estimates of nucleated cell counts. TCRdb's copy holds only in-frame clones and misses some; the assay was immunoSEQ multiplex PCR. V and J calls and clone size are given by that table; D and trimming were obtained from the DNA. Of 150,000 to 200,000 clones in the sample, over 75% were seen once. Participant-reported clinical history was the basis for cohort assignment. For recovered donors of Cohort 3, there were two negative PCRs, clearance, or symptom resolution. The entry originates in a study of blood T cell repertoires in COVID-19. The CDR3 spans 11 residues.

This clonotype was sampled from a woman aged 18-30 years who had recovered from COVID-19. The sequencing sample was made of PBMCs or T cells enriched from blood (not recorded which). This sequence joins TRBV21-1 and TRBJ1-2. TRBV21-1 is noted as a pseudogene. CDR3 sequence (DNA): TGTGCCAGGCGACGGGGGAATGGCTACACCTTC. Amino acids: CARRRGNGYTF.